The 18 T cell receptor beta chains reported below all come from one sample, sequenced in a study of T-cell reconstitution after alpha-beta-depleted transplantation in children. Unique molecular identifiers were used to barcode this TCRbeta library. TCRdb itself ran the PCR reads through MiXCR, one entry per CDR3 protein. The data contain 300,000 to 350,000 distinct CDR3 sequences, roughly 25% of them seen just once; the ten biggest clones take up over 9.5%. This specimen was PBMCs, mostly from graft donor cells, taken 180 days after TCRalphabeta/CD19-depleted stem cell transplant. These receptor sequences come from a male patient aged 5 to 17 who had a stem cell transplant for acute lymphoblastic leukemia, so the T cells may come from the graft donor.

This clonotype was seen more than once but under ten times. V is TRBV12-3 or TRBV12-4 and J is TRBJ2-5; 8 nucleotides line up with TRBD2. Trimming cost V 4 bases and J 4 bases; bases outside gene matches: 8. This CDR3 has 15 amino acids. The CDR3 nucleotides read TGTGCCAGCAGTTACGGGACGGGAGGGCGAGAGACCCAGTACTTC. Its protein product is CASSYGTGGRETQYF.

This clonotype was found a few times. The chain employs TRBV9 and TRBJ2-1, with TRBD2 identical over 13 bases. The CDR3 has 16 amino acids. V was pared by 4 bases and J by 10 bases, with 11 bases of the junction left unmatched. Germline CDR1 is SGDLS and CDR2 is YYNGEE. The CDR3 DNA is TGTGCCAGCAGCCCACGTAGGACTAGCGGGAGAAACGAGCAGTTCTTC. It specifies CASSPRRTSGRNEQFF.

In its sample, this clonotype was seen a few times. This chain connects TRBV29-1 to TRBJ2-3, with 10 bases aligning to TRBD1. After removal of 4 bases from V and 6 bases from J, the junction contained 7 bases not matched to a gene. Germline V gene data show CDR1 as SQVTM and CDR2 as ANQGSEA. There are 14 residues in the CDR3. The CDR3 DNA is TGCAGCGTTGCGACAGGGGGCCGGGAGGATACGCAGTATTTT. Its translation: CSVATGGREDTQYF.

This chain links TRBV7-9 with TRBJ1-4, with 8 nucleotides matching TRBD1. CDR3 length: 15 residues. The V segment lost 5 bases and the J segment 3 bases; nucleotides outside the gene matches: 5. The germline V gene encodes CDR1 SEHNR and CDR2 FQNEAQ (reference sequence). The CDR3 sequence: CASSAGQGSNEKLFF. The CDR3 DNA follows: TGTGCCAGCAGCGCAGGACAGGGTTCTAATGAAAAACTGTTTTTT.

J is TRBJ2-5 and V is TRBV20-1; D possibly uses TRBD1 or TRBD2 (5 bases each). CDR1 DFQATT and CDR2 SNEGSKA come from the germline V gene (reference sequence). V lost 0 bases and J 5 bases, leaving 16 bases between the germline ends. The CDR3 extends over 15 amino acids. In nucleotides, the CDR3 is TGCAGTGCTAGAGATCCTGCAGGGCGGAGGGAGACCCAGTACTTC. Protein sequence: CSARDPAGRRETQYF.

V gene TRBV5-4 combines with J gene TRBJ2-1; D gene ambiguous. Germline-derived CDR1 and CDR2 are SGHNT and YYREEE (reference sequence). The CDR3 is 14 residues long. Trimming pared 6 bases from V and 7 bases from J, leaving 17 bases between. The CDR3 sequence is CASTLRSVGNEQFF. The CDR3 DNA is TGTGCCAGCACCTTAAGGAGCGTCGGTAATGAGCAGTTCTTC.

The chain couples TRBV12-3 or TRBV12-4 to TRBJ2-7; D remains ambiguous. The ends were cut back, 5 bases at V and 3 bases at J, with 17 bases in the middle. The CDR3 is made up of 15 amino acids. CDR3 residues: CASSPVGSAFYEQYF. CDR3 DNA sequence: TGTGCCAGCAGTCCAGTTGGGTCAGCCTTCTACGAGCAGTACTTC.

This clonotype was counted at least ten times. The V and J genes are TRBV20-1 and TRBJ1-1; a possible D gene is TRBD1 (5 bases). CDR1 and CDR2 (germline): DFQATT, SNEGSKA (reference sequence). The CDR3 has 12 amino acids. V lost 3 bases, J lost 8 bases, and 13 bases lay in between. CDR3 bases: TGCAGTGCTAGGGTCTCCGGGGGGGAAGCTTTCTTT. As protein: CSARVSGGEAFF.

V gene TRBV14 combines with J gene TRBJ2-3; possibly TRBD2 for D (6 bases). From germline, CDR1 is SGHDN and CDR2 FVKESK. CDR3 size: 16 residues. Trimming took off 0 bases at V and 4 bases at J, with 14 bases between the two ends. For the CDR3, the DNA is TGTGCCAGCAGCCAAGATGTGAGGGAGCGGGCAGATACGCAGTATTTT. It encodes CASSQDVRERADTQYF.

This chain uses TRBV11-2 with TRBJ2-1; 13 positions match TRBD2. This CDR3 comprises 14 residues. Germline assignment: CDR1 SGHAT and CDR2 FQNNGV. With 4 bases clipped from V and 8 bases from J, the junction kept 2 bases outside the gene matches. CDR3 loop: CASSWTSGSDEQFF. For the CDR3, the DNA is TGTGCCAGCAGCTGGACTAGCGGGAGCGATGAGCAGTTCTTC.

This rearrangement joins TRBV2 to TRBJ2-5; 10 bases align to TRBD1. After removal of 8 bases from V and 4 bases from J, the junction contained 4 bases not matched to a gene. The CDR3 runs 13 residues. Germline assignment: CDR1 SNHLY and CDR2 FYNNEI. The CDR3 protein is CASGRDRGETQYF. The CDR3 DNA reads TGTGCCAGCGGCCGGGACAGGGGAGAGACCCAGTACTTC.

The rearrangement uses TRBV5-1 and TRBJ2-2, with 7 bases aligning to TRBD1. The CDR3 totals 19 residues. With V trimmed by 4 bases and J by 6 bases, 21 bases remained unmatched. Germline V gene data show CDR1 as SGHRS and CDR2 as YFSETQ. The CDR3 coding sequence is TGCGCCAGCAGCCCCAAAGTCGACAGGGCAGCGGTAGTTTCCGGGGAGCTGTTTTTT. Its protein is CASSPKVDRAAVVSGELFF.

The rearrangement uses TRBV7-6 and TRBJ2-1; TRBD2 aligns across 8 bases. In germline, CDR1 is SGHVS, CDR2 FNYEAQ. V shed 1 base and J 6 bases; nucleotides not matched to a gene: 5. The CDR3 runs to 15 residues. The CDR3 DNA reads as TGTGCCAGCAGCTTAGGGGCCAGCGGGAGCAATGAGCAGTTCTTC. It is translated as CASSLGASGSNEQFF.

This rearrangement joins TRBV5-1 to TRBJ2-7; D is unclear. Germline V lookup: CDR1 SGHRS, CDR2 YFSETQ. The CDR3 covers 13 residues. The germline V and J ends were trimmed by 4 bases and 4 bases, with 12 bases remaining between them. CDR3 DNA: TGCGCCAGCAGCCCCCCGGCCCCGTACGAGCAGTACTTC. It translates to CASSPPAPYEQYF.

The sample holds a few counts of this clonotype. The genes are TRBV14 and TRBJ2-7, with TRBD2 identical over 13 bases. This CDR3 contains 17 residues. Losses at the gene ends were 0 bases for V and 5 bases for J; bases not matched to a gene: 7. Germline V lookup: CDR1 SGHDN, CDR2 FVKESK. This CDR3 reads CASSQDGWTSGRNEQYF. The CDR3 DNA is TGTGCCAGCAGCCAAGATGGTTGGACTAGCGGGAGAAACGAGCAGTACTTC.

The CDR3 loop reads CSARDPSGNGYEQYF. The CDR3 DNA sequence: TGCAGTGCTAGAGATCCTAGCGGAAATGGCTACGAGCAGTACTTC. The chain has TRBV20-1 and TRBJ2-7, with 7 positions matching TRBD2. This CDR3 region has 15 residues. Germline trimming cut 0 bases from V and 3 bases from J; bases unmatched to any gene: 8. The germline CDR1 and CDR2 sequences are DFQATT and SNEGSKA (reference sequence).

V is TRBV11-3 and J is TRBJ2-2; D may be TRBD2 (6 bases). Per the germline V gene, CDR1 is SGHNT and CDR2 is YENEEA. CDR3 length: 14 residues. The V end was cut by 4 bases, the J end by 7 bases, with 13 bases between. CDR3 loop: CASSYRPRGGELFF. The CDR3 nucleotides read TGTGCCAGCAGCTATCGACCGCGGGGCGGGGAGCTGTTTTTT.

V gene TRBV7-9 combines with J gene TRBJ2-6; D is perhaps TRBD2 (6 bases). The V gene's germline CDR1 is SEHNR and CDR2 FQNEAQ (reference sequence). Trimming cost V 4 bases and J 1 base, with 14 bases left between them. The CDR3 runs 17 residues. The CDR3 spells CASSSGTYGSGANVLTF. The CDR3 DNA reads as TGTGCCAGCAGCTCTGGGACTTATGGGTCTGGGGCCAACGTCCTGACTTTC.